This T cell receptor (beta chain) was sequenced for a study of CD8+ T cells in alopecia areata. The treatment denotes: oral pan-JAK inhibitor, 5-10 mg twice daily. The sorting of PBMCs gave CD4+ and CD8+ T cells. This clone occurred a few times. Germline assignment: CDR1 ENHRY and CDR2 SYGVKD. Trimming left V 8 bases short and J 1 base short, with 10 bases between. CDR3 size: 13 residues. RNA was isolated and reverse transcribed to cDNA, the sequencing template. Measured with immunoSEQ multiplex PCR; TCRdb has only the in-frame clones, and not every one. The table records approximately 300,000 clones, 58% of them present only once.

Sequences were derived from CD4+ T cells sorted from blood, sampled at week 24, from a patient treated with tofacitinib. This receptor was taken from a human donor with alopecia areata. V usage is TRBV10-3 and J usage is TRBJ2-3, with D perhaps matching TRBD1 (6 bases). CDR3 DNA sequence: TGTGCCATCGGGGCAGGGGGCACAGATACGCAGTATTTT. It translates to CAIGAGGTDTQYF.